The sequence of this T cell receptor beta chain was determined in a study of regulatory T cells in long-lasting Graves disease. Overall study findings and caveats: Samples came from peripheral blood alone, without thyroid tissue. Newly diagnosed patients shared 750 to 1,000 public clonotypes; persistent patients shared around 2,800. Segments TRBV28, TRBJ1-2 and TRBJ2-5 showed preferential usage in persistent disease.

Arm-PCR with iRepertoire HTBI primers amplified the CDR3 regions for these TCR beta libraries. TCRdb itself ran the multiplex PCR reads through MiXCR, one entry per CDR3 protein. This sample has 400,000 to 600,000 distinct CDR3 sequences, with around a fifth found just once. Worth noting for this clonotype: Its specificity is not known.

The V end was cut by 4 bases, the J end by 11 bases, with 14 bases between. Germline V gene lookup returns CDR1 LNHDA and CDR2 SQIVND (reference sequence). The CDR3 length is 12 residues. As to time point: persistent/refractory GD, antithyroid drugs over 5 years with positive TRAb. With RNA extracted from PBMCs as input, the TCR library was made. Doctors identified Graves' disease using the American Thyroid Association guidelines. The material sequenced was peripheral blood mononuclear cells (PBMCs), taken when the disease was refractory, from a patient treated with antithyroid drugs. V and J are TRBV19 and TRBJ1-1; D gene unclear. The clonotype comes from a female donor with Graves disease. The CDR3 is CASSNNRLMAFF. CDR3 nucleotide sequence: TGTGCCAGTAGTAATAATAGGCTGATGGCTTTCTTT.